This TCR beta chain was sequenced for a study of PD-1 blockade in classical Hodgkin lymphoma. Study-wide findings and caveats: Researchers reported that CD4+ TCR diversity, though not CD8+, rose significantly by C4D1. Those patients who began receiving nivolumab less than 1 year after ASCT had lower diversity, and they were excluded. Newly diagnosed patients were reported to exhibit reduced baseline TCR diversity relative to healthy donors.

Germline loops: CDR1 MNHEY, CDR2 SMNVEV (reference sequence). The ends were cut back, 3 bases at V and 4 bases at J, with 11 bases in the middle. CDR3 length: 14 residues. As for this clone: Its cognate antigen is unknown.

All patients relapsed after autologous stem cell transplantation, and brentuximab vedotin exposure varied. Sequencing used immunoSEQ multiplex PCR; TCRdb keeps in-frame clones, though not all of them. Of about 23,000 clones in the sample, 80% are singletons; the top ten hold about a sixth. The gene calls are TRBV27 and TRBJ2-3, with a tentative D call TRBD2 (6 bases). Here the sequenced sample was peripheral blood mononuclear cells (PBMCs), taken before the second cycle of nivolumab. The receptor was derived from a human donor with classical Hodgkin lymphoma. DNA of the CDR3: TGTGCCAGCAGTTTGGGAGTAGCGGCAGATACGCAGTATTTT. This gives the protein CASSLGVAADTQYF.